This is a list of T cell receptor beta chains from one sample in a study of T-cell memory formation after mild COVID-19. Each CDR3 protein is one row after TCRdb ran MiXCR on the 5' RACE reads. The sample lists 450,000 to 700,000 distinct CDR3 sequences; around 17% were seen once. The specimen sequenced was PBMCs or a T cell subset sorted from them (not recorded which). The receptors derive from an adult woman who had mild COVID-19 (a few samples of this study predate the infection). Cell type and time point are not known. CDR3s include the opening cysteine and the closing phenylalanine or tryptophan. A D gene is named only where the DNA matches it firmly. Size tells how often a clone was seen (once, few, many) or the class of an expanded clone, and some rows leave it out.

V: TRBV7-9
D: TRBD2
J: TRBJ2-3
size: -
CDR3: CASSSPTLAGIVTQYF
DNA: TGTGCCAGCAGCTCCCCCACGCTAGCGGGGATTGTTACGCAGTATTTT

V: TRBV20-1
D: -
J: TRBJ2-2
size: few
CDR3: CSASAYASNTGELFF
DNA: TGCAGTGCTAGTGCGTACGCATCAAACACCGGGGAGCTGTTTTTT

V: TRBV29-1
D: -
J: TRBJ1-1
size: -
CDR3: CSVEGLGAYEAFF
DNA: TGCAGCGTTGAAGGTCTGGGAGCTTATGAAGCTTTCTTT

V: TRBV30
D: TRBD1
J: TRBJ2-3
size: -
CDR3: CAWSPGGRRTDTQYF
DNA: TGTGCCTGGAGTCCAGGGGGACGACGCACAGATACGCAGTATTTT

V: TRBV7-9
D: TRBD1
J: TRBJ2-7
size: few
CDR3: CASSLEGATGEYEQYF
DNA: TGTGCCAGCAGCTTAGAAGGGGCGACAGGGGAGTACGAGCAGTACTTC

V: TRBV10-3
D: TRBD1
J: TRBJ1-1
size: few
CDR3: CAISPGTGGADTEAFF
DNA: TGTGCCATCAGTCCCGGGACAGGGGGCGCGGATACTGAAGCTTTCTTT

V: TRBV21-1
D: -
J: TRBJ2-1
size: few
CDR3: CASSKGPRGDMYNEQFF
DNA: TGTGCCAGCAGCAAAGGGCCACGCGGAGATATGTACAATGAGCAGTTCTTC

V: TRBV29-1
D: TRBD1
J: TRBJ1-2
size: -
CDR3: CSVDAGQEIYGYTF
DNA: TGCAGCGTTGACGCCGGACAGGAGATTTATGGCTACACCTTC

V: TRBV7-9
D: -
J: TRBJ2-5
size: -
CDR3: CASSPQTTPETQYF
DNA: TGTGCCAGCAGCCCTCAGACCACGCCGGAGACCCAGTACTTC

V: TRBV3-1
D: -
J: TRBJ1-6
size: -
CDR3: CASSQDTAASGATLHF
DNA: TGTGCCAGCAGCCAAGATACCGCGGCGTCGGGAGCCACCCTCCACTTT

V: TRBV6-5
D: TRBD1
J: TRBJ2-7
size: few
CDR3: CASSYSGDSIYIYEQYF
DNA: TGTGCCAGCAGTTACTCGGGGGACAGCATATACATCTACGAGCAGTACTTC

V: TRBV7-9
D: -
J: TRBJ2-5
size: -
CDR3: CASSPGGTALAKQTQYF
DNA: TGTGCCAGCAGCCCAGGGGGGACAGCCCTTGCTAAGCAGACCCAGTACTTC

V: TRBV7-2
D: -
J: TRBJ2-7
size: -
CDR3: CASIQGAYEQYF
DNA: TGTGCCAGCATCCAGGGAGCCTACGAGCAGTACTTC

V: TRBV6-1
D: -
J: TRBJ2-5
size: -
CDR3: CASRKTVKETQYF
DNA: TGTGCCAGCAGAAAGACAGTAAAAGAGACCCAGTACTTC

V: TRBV24-1
D: -
J: TRBJ1-5
size: -
CDR3: CATSIGGSGNQPQHF
DNA: TGTGCCACCAGCATTGGGGGCAGTGGCAATCAGCCCCAGCATTTT

V: TRBV18
D: TRBD1
J: TRBJ1-2
size: -
CDR3: CASSPGQGPLTGYGYTF
DNA: TGTGCCAGCTCACCGGGACAGGGACCCTTGACCGGCTATGGCTACACCTTC

V: TRBV6-4
D: -
J: TRBJ2-7
size: few
CDR3: CASSGVEGPSSYEQYF
DNA: TGTGCCAGCAGTGGAGTTGAAGGGCCGTCCTCCTACGAGCAGTACTTC

V: TRBV20-1
D: TRBD1
J: TRBJ1-2
size: -
CDR3: CSAQGEDYGYTF
DNA: TGCAGTGCTCAGGGGGAGGACTATGGCTACACCTTC

V: TRBV20-1
D: -
J: TRBJ2-1
size: -
CDR3: CSASKLGGEQFF
DNA: TGCAGTGCTAGCAAACTAGGAGGTGAGCAGTTCTTC

V: TRBV27
D: TRBD2
J: TRBJ2-3
size: few
CDR3: CASSFQASGRGDTQYF
DNA: TGTGCCAGCAGTTTCCAGGCTAGCGGGAGGGGAGATACGCAGTATTTT

V: TRBV7-9
D: -
J: TRBJ2-5
size: -
CDR3: CASSPRRGQETQYF
DNA: TGTGCCAGCAGCCCCAGAAGGGGCCAGGAGACCCAGTACTTC

V: TRBV11-2
D: -
J: TRBJ1-1
size: -
CDR3: CASSFGQRGSEAFF
DNA: TGTGCCAGCAGCTTCGGACAACGGGGATCTGAAGCTTTCTTT

V: TRBV30
D: -
J: TRBJ2-1
size: -
CDR3: CAWVRDLDNEQFF
DNA: TGTGCCTGGGTCCGCGACTTAGATAATGAGCAGTTCTTC

V: TRBV24-1
D: TRBD2
J: TRBJ2-2
size: few
CDR3: CATSGLAGDVGELFF
DNA: TGTGCCACCAGTGGGCTAGCGGGAGACGTCGGGGAGCTGTTTTTT

V: TRBV7-2
D: TRBD1
J: TRBJ1-1
size: few
CDR3: CASSLMRGQGNTEAFF
DNA: TGTGCCAGCAGCTTAATGAGGGGACAGGGGAACACTGAAGCTTTCTTT

V: TRBV6-6
D: -
J: TRBJ2-3
size: -
CDR3: CASSGTQGGDTQYF
DNA: TGTGCCAGCAGTGGGACTCAGGGGGGAGATACGCAGTATTTT

V: TRBV27
D: -
J: TRBJ2-7
size: few
CDR3: CASSWNPSYEQYF
DNA: TGTGCCAGCAGTTGGAACCCCTCCTACGAGCAGTACTTC

V: TRBV6-2/TRBV6-3
D: TRBD2
J: TRBJ2-7
size: -
CDR3: CASQSPGLAGGTYYEQYF
DNA: TGTGCCAGCCAGAGTCCGGGACTAGCGGGAGGGACGTACTACGAGCAGTACTTC

V: TRBV15
D: -
J: TRBJ1-1
size: -
CDR3: CATSRDTIAEAFF
DNA: TGTGCCACCAGCAGAGATACAATCGCTGAAGCTTTCTTT

V: TRBV20-1
D: -
J: TRBJ1-1
size: -
CDR3: CSASSSIEAFF
DNA: TGCAGTGCTAGCTCCAGCATAGAAGCTTTCTTT

V: TRBV30
D: -
J: TRBJ2-7
size: few
CDR3: CAWSRQGSPYEQYF
DNA: TGTGCCTGGAGTCGGCAGGGGAGTCCCTACGAGCAGTACTTC

V: TRBV2
D: TRBD1
J: TRBJ2-1
size: -
CDR3: CASSERRTGGVPFF
DNA: TGTGCCAGCAGTGAAAGACGGACAGGGGGGGTCCCGTTCTTC

V: TRBV3-1
D: -
J: TRBJ1-3
size: -
CDR3: CASSQDAISGNTIYF
DNA: TGTGCCAGCAGCCAAGACGCTATCTCTGGAAACACCATATATTTT

V: TRBV3-1
D: -
J: TRBJ2-7
size: few
CDR3: CASSQLGARDEQYF
DNA: TGTGCCAGCAGCCAACTAGGGGCTAGGGACGAGCAGTACTTC

V: TRBV7-3
D: TRBD1
J: TRBJ2-3
size: few
CDR3: CASSWFPGQGVRDTQYF
DNA: TGTGCCAGCAGCTGGTTCCCGGGACAGGGCGTAAGAGATACGCAGTATTTT

V: TRBV5-6
D: TRBD1
J: TRBJ2-2
size: -
CDR3: CASTQQWTGRTGELFF
DNA: TGTGCCAGCACCCAACAGTGGACAGGGCGTACCGGGGAGCTGTTTTTT

V: TRBV7-2
D: -
J: TRBJ1-4
size: few
CDR3: CASSLSGVGEKLFF
DNA: TGTGCCAGCAGCTTATCAGGGGTGGGGGAAAAACTGTTTTTT

V: TRBV20-1
D: TRBD2
J: TRBJ2-3
size: few
CDR3: CSAPPLAGDTDTQYF
DNA: TGCAGTGCCCCACCCTTAGCGGGAGATACAGATACGCAGTATTTT

V: TRBV29-1
D: TRBD2
J: TRBJ2-1
size: -
CDR3: CSVEIGTSGTLPWNEQFF
DNA: TGCAGCGTTGAAATTGGGACTAGCGGGACCCTGCCATGGAATGAGCAGTTCTTC

V: TRBV4-1
D: TRBD1
J: TRBJ2-7
size: few
CDR3: CASSRMTGPSEQYF
DNA: TGCGCCAGCAGCCGCATGACAGGGCCGTCCGAGCAGTACTTC